The 25 T cell receptor beta chains in this list originate from one sample, sequenced in a study of cytomegalovirus exposure and HLA in healthy donors. Method: immunoSEQ multiplex PCR; TCRdb's copy keeps in-frame clones and lacks some. Found here are tens of thousands of clones, roughly nine tenths of them singletons; the top ten hold more than 1%. Sequencing was done on a sample of PBMCs. The source is a man aged 18 to 29 in good health and CMV-seronegative.

This clone turned up a few times. J is TRBJ1-1 and V is TRBV6-5, with D uncertain. Per germline, CDR1 MNHEY and CDR2 SVGAGI. The CDR3 has 13 residues. V was shortened by 7 bases and J by 10 bases, with 19 bases between the two germline ends. CDR3 amino acids: CASTNGGLGRAFF. CDR3 nucleotide sequence: TGTGCCAGCACCAATGGTGGTCTCGGGAGAGCTTTCTTT.

A few counts support this clone. CDR3 DNA: TGTGCCAGCAGTCGGACAATCAACAATGAGCAGTTCTTC. Its protein product is CASSRTINNEQFF. V is TRBV27 and J is TRBJ2-1; D is possibly TRBD1 (5 bases). Germline V gene sequence: CDR1 MNHEY, CDR2 SMNVEV (reference sequence). V lost 5 bases and J lost 5, with 10 bases in between. This CDR3 region has 13 residues.

The chain carries TRBV4-3 and TRBJ2-7; 9 bases fit TRBD1. The junction had 6 bases not matched to a gene; V was cut back by 3 bases and J by 3 bases. The CDR3 is made up of 15 amino acids. Germline V gives CDR1 LGHNA, CDR2 YSLEER. CDR3: CASSQPGQGLYEQYF. The DNA of the CDR3 is TGCGCCAGCAGCCAGCCGGGACAGGGTCTCTACGAGCAGTACTTC.

The chain uses TRBV29-1 and TRBJ1-1; D is undetermined. CDR3 length equals 14 residues. Germline V CDR1 and CDR2: SQVTM, ANQGSEA. Between the trimmed V and J ends, which lost 3 bases and 3 bases, there was a span of 14 bases. The CDR3 DNA sequence: TGCAGCGTTGAGGGCTCGGTGGGAGACACTGAAGCTTTCTTT. The encoded protein is CSVEGSVGDTEAFF.

The rearrangement joins TRBV7-6 to TRBJ2-3; 12 nucleotides agree with TRBD1. This CDR3 comprises 16 residues. V shed 5 bases and J 5 bases; nucleotides not matched to a gene: 8. Germline-derived CDR1 and CDR2 are SGHVS and FNYEAQ. The CDR3 DNA reads TGTGCCAGCAGCCACGGGGACAGGGGGCTTGGAGATACGCAGTATTTT. It encodes CASSHGDRGLGDTQYF.

The chain carries TRBV5-5 and TRBJ1-5; D perhaps matches TRBD1 (6 bases). The ends were cut back, 2 bases at V and 5 bases at J, with 14 bases in the middle. This CDR3 comprises 15 residues. Germline V lookup: CDR1 SGHKS, CDR2 YYEKEE (reference sequence). CDR3: CASSLGTITYQPQHF. The CDR3 nucleotides are TGTGCCAGCAGCTTAGGGACAATCACTTATCAGCCCCAGCATTTT.

The J gene is TRBJ1-2, the V gene TRBV11-2; D is unresolved. V shed 1 base and J shed 6 bases, with 6 bases lying between them. This CDR3 contains 12 residues. Per the germline V gene, CDR1 is SGHAT and CDR2 is FQNNGV. The DNA of the CDR3 is TGTGCCAGCAGCTTAGCCTACGATGGCTACACCTTC. Amino acids: CASSLAYDGYTF.

The V gene is TRBV15, the J gene TRBJ2-2, with TRBD2 as a possible D gene (5 bases). The CDR3 spans 13 residues. Germline values: CDR1 LNHNV, CDR2 YYDKDF (reference sequence). The V end was cut by 3 bases, the J end by 8 bases, with 10 bases between. CDR3 sequence: CATSRLPGGELFF. As DNA, the CDR3 is TGTGCCACCAGCAGGCTGCCGGGGGGGGAGCTGTTTTTT.

The rearrangement uses TRBV9 and TRBJ1-3, with TRBD1 matching over 7 bases. The CDR3 length is 14 residues. V shed 0 bases and J 13 bases; nucleotides not matched to a gene: 10. In germline, CDR1 is SGDLS, CDR2 YYNGEE. CDR3 amino acids: CASSVGNTGERIYF. CDR3 nucleotide sequence: TGTGCCAGCAGCGTAGGAAATACAGGGGAACGGATATATTTT.

V gene TRBV7-3 combines with J gene TRBJ2-5; maybe TRBD2 (6 bases). The CDR3 is 15 residues long. Trimming shortened V by 0 bases and J by 5 bases, and 13 bases separated the two germline ends. Germline V CDR1 and CDR2: SGHTA, FQGTGA. The CDR3 sequence: CASSLTYGSGETQYF. Here the CDR3 DNA reads TGTGCCAGCAGCTTAACATACGGGAGCGGGGAGACCCAGTACTTC.

The chain joins TRBV5-1 to TRBJ2-4; perhaps TRBD1 as D (6 bases). V shed 4 bases and J shed 9 bases, with 14 bases lying between them. From germline, CDR1 is SGHRS and CDR2 YFSETQ. The CDR3 contains 13 residues. This chain's CDR3 is CASSLRGEGIQYF. The CDR3, as DNA: TGCGCCAGCAGCCTCAGGGGTGAAGGCATTCAGTACTTC.

The rearrangement uses TRBV7-3 and TRBJ1-1; no definite D call. The CDR3 has 16 amino acids. V shed 5 bases and J shed 0 bases, with 16 bases lying between them. CDR1 is SGHTA, CDR2 FQGTGA, per germline. The CDR3 DNA follows: TGTGCCAGCAGCCCCGGCGCGGGGTTGTTGAACACTGAAGCTTTCTTT. Translated: CASSPGAGLLNTEAFF. The full variable domain, completed using reference TRBV7-3 and TRBJ1-1, is GAGVSQTPSNKVTEKGKYVELRCDPISGHTALYWYRQSLGQGPEFLIYFQGTGAADDSGLPNDRFFAVRPEGSVSTLKIQRTERGDSAVYLCASSPGAGLLNTEAFFGQGTRLTVV.

V is TRBV4-2 and J is TRBJ2-7, with D maybe TRBD2 (5 bases). With 0 bases removed from V and 2 bases from J, the gap between germline ends came to 14 bases. CDR3 length: 16 residues. The germline CDR1 and CDR2 sequences are LGHNA and YNFKEQ. This CDR3 reads CASSQDSSGTTYEQYF. The CDR3 DNA sequence: TGTGCCAGCAGCCAAGATTCCAGCGGAACAACCTACGAGCAGTACTTC.

The chain carries TRBV7-2 and TRBJ1-1; D uncertain. The germline V gene has CDR1 SGHTA and CDR2 FQGNSA. V was pared by 5 bases and J by 4 bases, with 20 bases between. This CDR3 comprises 16 residues. The CDR3 nucleotides are TGTGCCAGCAGCCACCCCGGCGGGCTGGCGGTCACTGAAGCTTTCTTT. Residues: CASSHPGGLAVTEAFF.

The chain joins TRBV10-3 to TRBJ2-7; D is unresolved. The CDR3 has 11 amino acids. V lost 10 bases and J lost 1, with 8 bases in between. Germline CDR1 reads ENHRY; CDR2 reads SYGVKD. CDR3: CATTSSYEQYF. CDR3 in DNA: TGTGCCACTACCTCTTCCTACGAGCAGTACTTC.

The rearrangement links TRBV10-3 to TRBJ2-1, with 7 bases fitting TRBD2. The CDR3 is 17 residues long. Germline CDR1 reads ENHRY; CDR2 reads SYGVKD. The ends lost 0 bases at V and 6 bases at J; junction bases unmatched: 11. CDR3 in DNA: TGTGCCATCAGTGAGTCTTCTAAGGTTCCTAGCGGCAATGAGCAGTTCTTC. Encoded protein: CAISESSKVPSGNEQFF.

The table lists this clone with a few counts. The chain couples TRBV28 to TRBJ2-7, with D tentatively TRBD2 (6 bases). Germline CDR1 reads MDHEN; CDR2 reads SYDVKM. The CDR3 extends over 15 amino acids. V was cut by 4 bases and J by 4 bases, with 17 bases left in between. The CDR3 coding sequence is TGTGCCAGCAGTTCGGGGACGGGAGCGGGTTACGAGCAGTACTTC. This sequence encodes CASSSGTGAGYEQYF.

V is TRBV29-1 and J is TRBJ1-3; the match to TRBD1 covers 7 bases. This CDR3 region has 14 residues. With V trimmed by 6 bases and J by 3 bases, 8 bases remained unmatched. Germline V CDR1 and CDR2: SQVTM, ANQGSEA. The CDR3 reads CSVDKTGNGNTIYF. The CDR3 DNA reads TGCAGCGTCGACAAGACAGGGAATGGAAACACCATATATTTT.

This sequence joins TRBV27 and TRBJ1-1, with D perhaps TRBD1 (6 bases). CDR3 length: 14 residues. Trimming removed 2 bases from V and 5 bases from J, with 12 bases in between. Germline V CDR1 and CDR2: MNHEY, SMNVEV (reference sequence). The CDR3 nucleotides are TGTGCCAGCAGTTTAGGAGGGGGGGTAACTGAAGCTTTCTTT. Its translation: CASSLGGGVTEAFF.

This clone was counted once. The chain joins TRBV27 to TRBJ1-1, with a tentative D call TRBD1 (5 bases). The ends were cut back, 5 bases at V and 1 base at J, with 14 bases in the middle. In germline, CDR1 is MNHEY, CDR2 SMNVEV (reference sequence). This CDR3 region has 15 residues. The CDR3 DNA reads as TGTGCCAGCAGTGCGTGGGGAGGGGCGAACACTGAAGCTTTCTTT. Protein sequence: CASSAWGGANTEAFF.

This chain links TRBV6-5 with TRBJ1-1; TRBD1 matches 8 bases. This CDR3 region has 14 residues. V dropped 4 bases and J dropped 4; count of bases not matched to a gene: 5. Germline CDR1 reads MNHEY; CDR2 reads SVGAGI. In nucleotides, the CDR3 is TGTGCCAGCAGTTCATACAGGGGGGGCACTGAAGCTTTCTTT. This encodes CASSSYRGGTEAFF.

CDR3 sequence reads: CASSQVVRHEQFF. For the CDR3, the DNA is TGTGCCAGCAGCCAAGTTGTCAGGCATGAGCAGTTCTTC. The gene calls are TRBV14 and TRBJ2-1; D remains ambiguous. The V end lost 1 base, the J end lost 8 bases, and 9 bases lay between the germline ends. The CDR3 totals 13 residues. Germline CDR1 is SGHDN and CDR2 is FVKESK.

The chain uses TRBV28 and TRBJ2-7, with TRBD1 matching 10 bases. The CDR3 contains 17 residues. Per the germline V gene, CDR1 is MDHEN and CDR2 is SYDVKM. With V trimmed by 8 bases and J by 4 bases, 17 bases remained unmatched. The CDR3: CASCPSYGTGEWYEQYF. The CDR3 region has the DNA TGTGCCAGCTGCCCCTCCTATGGGACAGGGGAGTGGTACGAGCAGTACTTC.

The chain employs TRBV28 and TRBJ2-3, with 8 bases fitting TRBD2. V lost 5 bases and J lost 5; bases outside the gene matches: 15. The germline gives CDR1 MDHEN, CDR2 SYDVKM. CDR3 size: 17 residues. This chain's CDR3 is CASSPRPGGPRGDTQYF. Here the CDR3 DNA reads TGTGCCAGCAGTCCTCGACCGGGAGGGCCGCGGGGAGATACGCAGTATTTT.

A single count supports this clone. The V call is TRBV19, the J call TRBJ2-1, with D possibly matching TRBD1 (5 bases). Germline V gives CDR1 LNHDA, CDR2 SQIVND (reference sequence). The V end was cut by 5 bases, the J end by 8 bases, with 10 bases between. The CDR3 runs to 12 residues. Written as DNA, the CDR3 is TGTGCCAGTAGTCCTTCAGGGCATGAGCAGTTCTTC. This translates into CASSPSGHEQFF.